This TCR beta chain was sequenced for a study of graft-versus-host responses after intestinal transplantation. Across the whole study: Recipients across the board were started on anti-thymocyte globulin induction, then kept on tacrolimus and steroids for approximately three years.

The J segment lost 4 bases and the V segment lost 3 bases, leaving 5 bases of the junction unmatched. Germline lookup yields CDR1 MNHEY and CDR2 SMNVEV (reference sequence). This CDR3 contains 15 residues. Clones were read by immunoSEQ multiplex PCR, and TCRdb kept only the in-frame ones, dropping some. The data contain about 100,000 clones, about nine tenths of them singletons. This clone was found a few times. Its antigen is currently unknown. Study results and limitations: Present in recipient marrow, GvH clones included some that appeared first in ileum or blood. Early post-transplant declines in HvG were associated with peak levels of circulating GvH clones.

The sequence came from a human patient who received an intestinal transplant, so some T cells may come from the graft donor. The chain joins TRBV27 to TRBJ2-1, with 8 nucleotides matching TRBD1. Material: PBMCs, obtained roughly 68 weeks after intestinal transplant. The CDR3 reads CASSLDQGAYNEQFF. The CDR3, as DNA: TGTGCCAGCAGTTTGGACCAGGGGGCTTACAATGAGCAGTTCTTC.